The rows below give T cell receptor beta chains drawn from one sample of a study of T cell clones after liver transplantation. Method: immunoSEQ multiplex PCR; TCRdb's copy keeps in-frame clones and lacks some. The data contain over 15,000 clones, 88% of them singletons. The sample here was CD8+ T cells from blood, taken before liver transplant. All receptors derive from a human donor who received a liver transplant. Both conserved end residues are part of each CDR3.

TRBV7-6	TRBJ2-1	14	CASSLVLAGGEQFF
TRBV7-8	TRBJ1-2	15	CASSHVLGPYYGYTF
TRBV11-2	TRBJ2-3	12	CASSFSGDTQYF
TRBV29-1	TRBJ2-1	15	CSVAPGGSFYNEQFF
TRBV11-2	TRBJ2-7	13	CASSPPSSYEQYF
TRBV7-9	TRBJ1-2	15	CASSWSGRDGHGYTF
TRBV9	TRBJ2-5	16	CASSVGGGGRWETQYF
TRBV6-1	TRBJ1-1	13	CASSPEGGGIAFF
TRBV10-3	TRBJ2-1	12	CAIRQGLGEQFF
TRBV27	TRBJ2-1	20	CASRPWPGQGRSSSYNEQFF
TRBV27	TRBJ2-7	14	CASSFGGSSYEQYF
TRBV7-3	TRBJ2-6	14	CASSLGSGANVLTF
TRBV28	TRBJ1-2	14	CASSFRGLGYGYTF
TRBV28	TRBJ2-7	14	CASSPRDLAYEQYF
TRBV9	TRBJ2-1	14	CASSVESPLDEQFF
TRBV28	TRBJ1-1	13	CASSLVRDTEAFF
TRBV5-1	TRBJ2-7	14	CASSSGTGYLEQYF
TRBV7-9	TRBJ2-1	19	CASSPRETDFRSSYNEQFF
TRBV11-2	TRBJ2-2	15	CASSLAGAWTGELFF
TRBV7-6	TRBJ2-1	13	CASSWGSNNEQFF
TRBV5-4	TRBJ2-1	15	CASSLLDLNYNEQFF